The 9 T cell receptor beta chains below come from one sample, sequenced in a study of CXCR3-negative and CXCR3-positive naive CD8 T cells (dated by TCRdb to the late 2010s). TCRdb records NextSeq 550 as the sequencer. The Human TCR Profiling Kit (MiLaboratory) was used to prepare UMI-labeled 5' RACE TRB cDNA libraries. TCRdb reprocessed the reads, so every CDR3 protein sequence counts as one entry and DNA is not shown. The table for this sample shows over 55,000 distinct CDR3 sequences. Jointly, the top ten make up about 25% of the sample. Input material: memory CD8+ T cells from blood. The cell subset or site label here, explained by the study, means: conventional CD8+ memory T cells (TMEM), sorted as controls. The receptors come from a human donor in good health. Some clones in this sample may be carry-over from other donors' samples.

The rearrangement joins TRBV7-2 to TRBJ2-3; TCRdb's assignment of TRBD2 cannot be checked, as there is no DNA. Germline values: CDR1 SGHTA, CDR2 FQGNSA. This CDR3 region has 13 residues. CDR3 region: CASSSLSPDTQYF.

This chain uses TRBV6-6 with TRBJ1-5; with no DNA, the TCRdb D assignment of TRBD1 cannot be verified. The CDR3 is 19 amino acids. Germline lookup yields CDR1 MNHNY and CDR2 SVGAGI (reference sequence). The CDR3 sequence is CASSYHRDSEFNSNQPQHF.

This chain joins TRBV5-5 and TRBJ2-5; TCRdb reports TRBD1, a call that lacks DNA to check it against. Germline V CDR1 and CDR2: SGHKS, YYEKEE (reference sequence). The CDR3 is 14 amino acids. CDR3 sequence reads: CASSYQDRVETQYF.

The chain has TRBV6-6 and TRBJ2-7; the D call from TCRdb, TRBD2, cannot be confirmed without DNA. The CDR3 sequence is 16 residues long. CDR1 and CDR2 from the germline V gene are MNHNY and SVGAGI (reference sequence). This CDR3 is CASSYVGEGPIYEQYF.

J is TRBJ2-5 and V is TRBV7-9. The CDR3 sequence is 13 residues long. In germline, CDR1 is SEHNR, CDR2 FQNEAQ (reference sequence). CDR3 loop: CASSLETTETQYF.

The V call is TRBV5-1, the J call TRBJ2-3. Germline V gene data show CDR1 as SGHRS and CDR2 as YFSETQ. The CDR3 has 15 residues. The CDR3 loop is CASSLGGLATDTQYF. The whole variable domain, remainder taken from reference TRBV5-1 and TRBJ2-3, is KAGVTQTPRYLIKTRGQQVTLSCSPISGHRSVSWYQQTPGQGLQFLFEYFSETQRNKGNFPGRFSGRQFSNSRSEMNVSTLELGDSALYLCASSLGGLATDTQYFGPGTRLTVL.

The rearrangement uses TRBV28 and TRBJ2-7; the D gene TCRdb calls, TRBD1, cannot be checked with no DNA. This CDR3 comprises 15 residues. The germline gives CDR1 MDHEN, CDR2 SYDVKM. The CDR3: CASSPEGRGLYEQYF.

V gene TRBV4-1 combines with J gene TRBJ2-7. Germline CDR1 and CDR2: MGHRA and YSYEKL. The CDR3 is 15 residues long. This CDR3 is CASSQDPGLDYEQYF.

V is TRBV5-6 and J is TRBJ1-1; TCRdb calls TRBD1, which cannot be checked without DNA. Germline V gene sequence: CDR1 SGHDT, CDR2 YYEEEE. This CDR3 spans 13 amino acids. The CDR3 sequence: CASSLTGVTEAFF.